The present TCR beta chain was sequenced within a study of cytomegalovirus exposure and HLA in healthy donors. Primers included in the PCR were 60 Vbeta and 13 Jbeta primers. Data came from immunoSEQ multiplex PCR; TCRdb stores just in-frame clones and leaves some out. The sample lists 100,000 or so clones, 85% to 90% seen once, with about 3.9% in the top ten. Germline V gene lookup returns CDR1 MNHEY and CDR2 SVGAGI. The trim removed 5 bases at V and 2 bases at J, leaving 6 bases unmatched. CDR3 size: 14 residues. Findings and limits, study-wide: Earlier analysis found most TCR beta V segments productive about 90% or about 30% of the time.

With respect to this clone: The antigen remains unidentified.

The receptor's source is a man aged 30-40 years in good health and CMV-seronegative. The genes are TRBV6-5 and TRBJ2-7; 7 positions agree with TRBD1. Material for sequencing was PBMCs. The CDR3 reads CASSRDRVPYEQYF. CDR3 nucleotide sequence: TGTGCCAGCAGTCGCGACAGGGTCCCCTACGAGCAGTACTTC.